The clone carrying this T cell receptor beta chain was observed a handful of times. These data are taken from a study of metastatic and nonmetastatic thyroid tumors. From the PCR reads, TCRdb re-called clones with MiXCR. The sample lists around 34,000 clones, about a fifth occurring once. Germline CDR1 is SNHLY and CDR2 is FYNNEI. The CDR3 length is 15 residues. The V end lost 6 bases, the J end lost 0 bases, and 11 bases lay between the germline ends. Thyroid surgery took place with no prior treatment in any patient. The chain recombines TRBV2 with TRBJ2-2, with D possibly matching TRBD1 (6 bases). Sequencing used tumor tissue. This receptor was identified in a male donor with papillary thyroid cancer or a benign thyroid nodule (not recorded which). Some clones in this sample may be carry-over from other donors' samples. This CDR3 reads CASSREGANTGELFF. As DNA, the CDR3 is TGTGCCAGCAGCCGTGAGGGGGCGAACACCGGGGAGCTGTTTTTT. The full variable domain, its missing parts supplied by reference TRBV2 and TRBJ2-2, is EPEVTQTPSHQVTQMGQEVILRCVPISNHLYFYWYRQILGQKVEFLVSFYNNEISEKSEIFDDQFSVERPDGSNFTLKIRSTKLEDSAMYFCASSREGANTGELFFGEGSRLTVL.